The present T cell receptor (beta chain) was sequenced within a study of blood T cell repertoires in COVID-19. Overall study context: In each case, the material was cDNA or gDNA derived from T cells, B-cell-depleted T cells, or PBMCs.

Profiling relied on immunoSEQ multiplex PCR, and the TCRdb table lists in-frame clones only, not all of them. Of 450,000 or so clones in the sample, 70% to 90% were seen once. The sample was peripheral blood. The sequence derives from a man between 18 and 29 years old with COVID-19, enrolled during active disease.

The CDR3 protein is CASRGSGREQFF. The CDR3 DNA reads TGTGCCAGCCGGGGGTCGGGCCGCGAGCAGTTCTTC. V is TRBV27 and J is TRBJ2-1, with D possibly matching TRBD2 (6 bases). There are 12 residues in the CDR3. The ends were cut back, 8 bases at V and 10 bases at J, with 15 bases in the middle. From germline, CDR1 is MNHEY and CDR2 SMNVEV (reference sequence).